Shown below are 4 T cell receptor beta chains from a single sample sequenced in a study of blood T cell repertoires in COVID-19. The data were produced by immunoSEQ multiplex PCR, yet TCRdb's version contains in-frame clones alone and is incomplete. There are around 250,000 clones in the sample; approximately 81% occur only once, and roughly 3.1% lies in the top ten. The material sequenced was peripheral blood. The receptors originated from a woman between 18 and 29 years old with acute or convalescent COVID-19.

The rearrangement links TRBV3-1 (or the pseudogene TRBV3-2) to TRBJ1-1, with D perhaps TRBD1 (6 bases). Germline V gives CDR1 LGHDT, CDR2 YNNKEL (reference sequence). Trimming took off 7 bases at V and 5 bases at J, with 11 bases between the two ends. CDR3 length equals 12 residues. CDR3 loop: CASTGRGTEAFF. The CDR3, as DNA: TGTGCCAGCACCGGTAGGGGGACTGAAGCTTTCTTT.

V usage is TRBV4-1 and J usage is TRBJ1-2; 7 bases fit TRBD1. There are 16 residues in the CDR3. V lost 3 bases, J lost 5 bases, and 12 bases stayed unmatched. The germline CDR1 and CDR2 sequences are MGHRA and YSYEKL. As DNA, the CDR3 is TGCGCCAGCAGCCAGGACCCTTACGGGACAGAGTATGGCTACACCTTC. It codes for CASSQDPYGTEYGYTF.

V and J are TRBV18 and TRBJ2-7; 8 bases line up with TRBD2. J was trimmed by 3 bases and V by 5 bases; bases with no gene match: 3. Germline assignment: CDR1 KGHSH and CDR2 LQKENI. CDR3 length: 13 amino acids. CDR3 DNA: TGTGCCAGCTCATCCGGGACTAGCTACGAGCAGTACTTC. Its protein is CASSSGTSYEQYF.

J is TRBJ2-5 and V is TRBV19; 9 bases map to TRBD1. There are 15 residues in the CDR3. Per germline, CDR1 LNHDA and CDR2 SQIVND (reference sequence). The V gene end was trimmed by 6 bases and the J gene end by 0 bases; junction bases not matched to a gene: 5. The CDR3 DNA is TGTGCCAGTAGCGGGACAGGGCCTAACCAAGAGACCCAGTACTTC. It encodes CASSGTGPNQETQYF.